This TCR beta chain came from a study of OX40 agonist ivuxolimab in advanced cancers. For context, the study as a whole: Ivuxolimab, which targeted the costimulatory receptor OX40 (CD134), was an agonistic, fully human IgG2 monoclonal antibody. Intravenous ivuxolimab was administered to patients every 2 weeks at six dose levels: 0.01, 0.1, 0.3, 1.5, 3 and 10 mg/kg. Of the approximately 54 dose-escalation patients, hepatocellular carcinoma was present in 19, melanoma in approximately 15, renal cell carcinoma in 9 and head and neck cancer in 9. The dose-escalation cohort was about 87% male with a mean age of approximately 60 years, ranging from roughly 20 to 85. Prior anti-PD-1, anti-PD-L1 or anti-CTLA-4 therapy was permitted, and 40% of dose-escalation patients had received checkpoint inhibitors. Partial responses occurred in three dose-escalation patients, of whom one had hepatocellular carcinoma and two had cutaneous melanoma. Peripheral TCRbeta sequencing aimed to test whether ivuxolimab altered TCR sequence diversity and caused clonal T-cell expansion. The monotherapy dose-escalation portion (N = 52 patients) of the phase I ivuxolimab trial is reported in the paper. The paper as a whole reports these results and caveats: Antigen specificity was not determined for the clonally expanded peripheral T cells. After ivuxolimab, expanded clones were on average more numerous among CD8+ T cells than among CD4+ T cells. Low levels of normalized T-cell clonal expansion were also seen in some patients who did not respond. Partial responders in the 0.1-3.0 mg/kg groups had among the lowest normalized peripheral clonal expansion, especially among CD8+ T cells. At doses of 0.1 to 3.0 mg/kg, clonal expansion of both CD4+ and CD8+ blood T cells was observed from baseline to week 6.

To note about this clone: Its antigen specificity is not known. Base qualities were left out, and no much larger clone turns up one base away.

Genomic DNA was isolated from the sorted cells so that the TCRbeta CDR3 region could be sequenced. The immunoSEQ Assay was used for sequencing of TCRbeta CDR3 regions. Not all clones reach the TCRdb copy of this immuneACCESS table, which keeps in-frame sequences only. Checked studies attribute under half of the gap to unresolved V genes and leave the rest unexplained. The sample table lists 95,000 to 150,000 clones, 90% to 95% of them with a count of one. Jointly, the top ten make up more than 0.15% of the sample. V loses 2 bases, J loses 4 bases, and the germline ends lie 13 bases apart. CDR1 SQVTM and CDR2 ANQGSEA are derived from the germline V gene. Including cysteine and phenylalanine, the CDR3 has 14 amino acids. The retained sequence is limited to the CDR3, 42 bases, with the frame set at the first base. Patients with autoimmune disease history or receiving systemic immunosuppression were excluded from the trial. In every dose cohort, peripheral blood was drawn for TCR sequencing at baseline, cycle 4 day 1, and cycle 7 day 1. The samples were drawn from a first-in-human, open-label, multicenter phase I dose-escalation trial of ivuxolimab. The trial enrolled adults with locally advanced or metastatic head and neck squamous cell, hepatocellular, melanoma or renal cell carcinoma. Before TCR sequencing, CD4+ T cells and CD8+ T cells were sorted from peripheral blood as separate populations.

The TCR was taken from an adult with an advanced solid tumor such as melanoma, head and neck, liver or kidney cancer. The sequencing here drew on CD4+ or CD8+ T cells sorted from blood, taken in a trial of the OX40 agonist ivuxolimab. Here the chain combines TRBV29-1 and TRBJ2-3, with the D gene not confidently named. Here the CDR3 is given as CSVESAFSPDTQYF. The DNA reads as follows: TGCAGCGTTGAATCAGCCTTTAGCCCAGATACGCAGTATTTT.